These 2 T cell receptor beta chains share one sample of origin, sequenced in a study of blood T cell repertoires in COVID-19. Assay: immunoSEQ multiplex PCR; the TCRdb copy retains only in-frame clones and omits some. Of about 200,000 clones listed, 83% are singletons. Input material: peripheral blood. The receptor source for this set is a woman aged 40 to 49 with active or convalescent COVID-19.

The rearrangement uses TRBV19 and TRBJ1-4; tentative D call: TRBD1 (5 bases). The germline V gene has CDR1 LNHDA and CDR2 SQIVND (reference sequence). The CDR3 has 13 residues. With 7 bases removed from V and 7 bases from J, the gap between germline ends came to 13 bases. CDR3: CASNPIGGEKLFF. In DNA, the CDR3 is TGTGCCAGTAATCCCATCGGGGGTGAAAAACTGTTTTTT.

The chain recombines TRBV7-9 with TRBJ1-5; D may be TRBD1 (6 bases). Trimming shortened V by 1 base and J by 2 bases, and 15 bases separated the two germline ends. This CDR3 region has 17 residues. Germline assignment: CDR1 SEHNR and CDR2 FQNEAQ (reference sequence). The CDR3 loop is CASSLGTGILGNQPQHF. DNA of the CDR3: TGTGCCAGCAGCTTAGGAACAGGGATCTTGGGCAATCAGCCCCAGCATTTT.